These 23 T cell receptor beta chains share one sample of origin, sequenced in a study of blood T cell repertoires in COVID-19. Produced via immunoSEQ multiplex PCR; TCRdb's table is partial and in-frame only. The sample contains around 450,000 clones, about 92% of which appear only once. Material: PBMCs or T cells enriched from blood (not recorded which). The receptors shown here come from a man in his late teens or twenties who had recovered from COVID-19.

V usage is TRBV7-2 and J usage is TRBJ2-1, with 11 positions matching TRBD2. This CDR3 region has 16 residues. The germline V gene has CDR1 SGHTA and CDR2 FQGNSA. V lost 4 bases to trimming and J lost 9 bases; unmatched junction nucleotides: 11. For the CDR3, the DNA is TGTGCCAGCAGCTCCAAGGGTAGCGGGGGGGAGGGTGAGCAGTTCTTC. As protein: CASSSKGSGGEGEQFF. The complete variable domain, with remaining parts taken from reference TRBV7-2 and TRBJ2-1, reads GAGVSQSPSNKVTEKGKDVELRCDPISGHTALYWYRQSLGQGLEFLIYFQGNSAPDKSGLPSDRFSAERTGGSVSTLTIQRTQQEDSAVYLCASSSKGSGGEGEQFFGPGTRLTVL.

This clone was counted between two and nine times. The V and J genes are TRBV5-1 and TRBJ1-6; TRBD1 matches 9 bases. Germline V gives CDR1 SGHRS, CDR2 YFSETQ. The V and J ends lost 4 bases and 6 bases, in that order; junction bases with no gene match: 5. This CDR3 region has 15 residues. CDR3 residues: CASSPDRGSNSPLHF. The DNA of the CDR3 is TGCGCCAGCAGCCCGGACAGGGGTAGTAATTCACCCCTCCACTTT.

The V call is TRBV2, the J call TRBJ2-7; D possibly corresponds to TRBD2 (5 bases). CDR3 length equals 12 residues. Germline assignment: CDR1 SNHLY and CDR2 FYNNEI. Trimming cost V 5 bases and J 6 bases, with 11 bases left between them. CDR3 DNA: TGTGCCAGCAGTAGAGGGCCTCGCGAGCAGTACTTC. This gives the protein CASSRGPREQYF.

The chain's CDR3 is CSASSGQGVYGYTF. CDR3 coding DNA: TGCAGTGCTAGTTCGGGACAGGGGGTTTATGGCTACACCTTC. The gene calls are TRBV20-1 and TRBJ1-2, with 11 bases matching TRBD1. J lost 5 bases, V lost 3 bases, and 5 bases had no gene match. Germline V gene sequence: CDR1 DFQATT, CDR2 SNEGSKA (reference sequence). The CDR3 covers 14 residues.

The rearrangement uses TRBV2 and TRBJ2-4; D remains unclear. Between the trimmed V and J ends, which lost 1 base and 6 bases, there was a span of 10 bases. The CDR3 sequence is 14 residues long. Germline V gene data show CDR1 as SNHLY and CDR2 as FYNNEI. Here the CDR3 DNA reads TGTGCCAGCAGTGAAGTTCCCTCCCCAAACATTCAGTACTTC. It codes for CASSEVPSPNIQYF.

A single count supports this clone. The chain recombines TRBV5-5 with TRBJ2-4; TRBD1 might be the D (6 bases). CDR1 is SGHKS and CDR2 is YYEKEE in the germline V gene (reference sequence). Trimming took off 5 bases at V and 0 bases at J, with 21 bases between the two ends. The CDR3 spans 18 residues. The CDR3 coding sequence is TGTGCCAGCAGACCAAGAATGACAGGCGAGATAGCCAAAAACATTCAGTACTTC. Translating gives CASRPRMTGEIAKNIQYF.

This chain links TRBV11-3 with TRBJ1-5; the match to TRBD1 covers 10 bases. Germline V gene lookup returns CDR1 SGHNT and CDR2 YENEEA. Germline trimming cut 5 bases from V and 6 bases from J; bases unmatched to any gene: 7. The CDR3 is made up of 15 amino acids. The CDR3 region is CASSQGTGVGQPQHF. CDR3 bases: TGTGCCAGCAGCCAGGGGACAGGGGTCGGTCAGCCCCAGCATTTT.

The V gene is TRBV4-1, the J gene TRBJ1-2, with 9 positions matching TRBD1. Trimming removed 5 bases from V and 1 base from J; junction bases left unmatched: 5. Germline V CDR1 and CDR2: MGHRA, YSYEKL. This CDR3 has 15 amino acids. The CDR3 sequence is CASSAPGQGNYGYTF. DNA for the CDR3: TGCGCCAGCAGCGCACCGGGACAGGGTAACTATGGCTACACCTTC.

The rearrangement links TRBV29-1 to TRBJ2-3; D not resolved. V was pared by 7 bases and J by 3 bases, with 5 bases between. Germline CDR1 is SQVTM and CDR2 is ANQGSEA. This CDR3 is built from 10 residues. The CDR3 here is CSAGTDTQYF. The CDR3 nucleotides are TGCAGCGCCGGGACAGATACGCAGTATTTT.

The rearrangement links TRBV6-5 to TRBJ1-2; TRBD1 might be the D (5 bases). Trimming took off 5 bases at V and 3 bases at J, with 13 bases between the two ends. CDR3 length: 14 residues. The germline gives CDR1 MNHEY, CDR2 SVGAGI. CDR3 sequence: CASSTYRGDYGYTF. Here the CDR3 DNA reads TGTGCCAGCAGTACCTACCGGGGGGACTATGGCTACACCTTC.

V is TRBV7-8 and J is TRBJ1-5; 7 positions agree with TRBD1. The germline gives CDR1 SGHVS, CDR2 FQNEAQ. The CDR3 sequence is 15 residues long. J was trimmed by 2 bases and V by 5 bases; bases with no gene match: 6. The CDR3 here is CASSRRTGGNQPQHF. The CDR3 nucleotides read TGTGCCAGCAGCCGCAGGACAGGCGGCAATCAGCCCCAGCATTTT.

This clone was picked up one time. V is TRBV9 and J is TRBJ1-5; the D gene is possibly TRBD1 (5 bases). CDR1 SGDLS and CDR2 YYNGEE come from the germline V gene. The CDR3 sequence is 16 residues long. Trimming took off 0 bases at V and 1 base at J, with 11 bases between the two ends. The CDR3: CASSVGTGGSNQPQHF. The DNA for the CDR3 is TGTGCCAGCAGCGTAGGGACCGGGGGAAGCAATCAGCCCCAGCATTTT.

The J gene is TRBJ2-1, the V gene TRBV19, with 16 positions matching TRBD2. The V gene end was trimmed by 4 bases and the J gene end by 4 bases; junction bases not matched to a gene: 10. Germline V gives CDR1 LNHDA, CDR2 SQIVND (reference sequence). CDR3 length: 19 amino acids. Here the CDR3 reads CASSTPSGTSGGVYNEQFF. The CDR3 nucleotides are TGTGCCAGTAGTACCCCCTCCGGGACTAGCGGGGGGGTGTACAATGAGCAGTTCTTC.

This chain links TRBV5-6 with TRBJ1-3; D unresolved. The CDR3 is 14 amino acids. The V end was cut by 0 bases, the J end by 0 bases, with 4 bases between. Germline-derived CDR1 and CDR2 are SGHDT and YYEEEE. CDR3 DNA: TGTGCCAGCAGCTTGGGACACTCTGGAAACACCATATATTTT. Amino acid sequence: CASSLGHSGNTIYF. The variable domain in full, with the rest retrieved from reference TRBV5-6 and TRBJ1-3, is DAGVTQSPTHLIKTRGQQVTLRCSPKSGHDTVSWYQQALGQGPQFIFQYYEEEERQRGNFPDRFSGHQFPNYSSELNVNALLLGDSALYLCASSLGHSGNTIYFGEGSWLTVV.

A remark on this clone: This CDR3 is also generated by other DNA sequences in the sample. The chain recombines TRBV11-2 with TRBJ1-1; perhaps TRBD1 as D (5 bases). The CDR3 is 13 residues long. Trimming took off 5 bases at V and 4 bases at J, with 11 bases between the two ends. Germline-derived CDR1 and CDR2 are SGHAT and FQNNGV. The CDR3 sequence: CASSPQGGTEAFF. In DNA form, the CDR3 reads TGTGCCAGCAGCCCCCAGGGAGGCACTGAAGCTTTCTTT.

CDR3 in DNA: TGTGCCAGCAGATTCAGGGGGACGGGTAACTATGGCTACACCTTC. Translating it yields CASRFRGTGNYGYTF. The V and J genes are TRBV6-5 and TRBJ1-2, with 7 bases that match TRBD1. Trimming removed 6 bases from V and 1 base from J; junction bases left unmatched: 8. The CDR3 is 15 residues long. Germline V gene sequence: CDR1 MNHEY, CDR2 SVGAGI.

J is TRBJ2-7 and V is TRBV28; D possibly corresponds to TRBD2 (5 bases). With 1 base removed from V and 5 bases from J, the gap between germline ends came to 9 bases. The CDR3 contains 13 residues. CDR1 and CDR2 from the germline V gene are MDHEN and SYDVKM. The chain's CDR3 is CASSLSGDNEQYF. CDR3 coding DNA: TGTGCCAGCAGTTTATCCGGGGATAACGAGCAGTACTTC.

Worth noting for this clone: Other DNA variants within this sample encode the same CDR3. V and J are TRBV7-9 and TRBJ1-2, with D perhaps TRBD1 (6 bases). The V end lost 2 bases, the J end lost 3 bases, and 10 bases lay between the germline ends. Germline V gives CDR1 SEHNR, CDR2 FQNEAQ (reference sequence). The CDR3 runs to 14 residues. CDR3 DNA sequence: TGTGCCAGCAGCTTAAGGGGGGGAGACTATGGCTACACCTTC. Translating gives CASSLRGGDYGYTF.

The chain links TRBV16 to TRBJ1-2; TRBD1 matches at 8 bases. The CDR3 length is 16 residues. The junction had 9 bases not matched to a gene; V was cut back by 0 bases and J by 6 bases. CDR1 is KGHSY, CDR2 FQNENV, per germline. The CDR3 coding sequence is TGTGCCAGCAGCCAATCGTCAGGGGGCAGCTTAAATGGCTACACCTTC. Amino acids: CASSQSSGGSLNGYTF.

The chain joins TRBV6-2 or TRBV6-3 to TRBJ2-1; 9 nucleotides align to TRBD1. Germline assignment: CDR1 MNHEY and CDR2 SVGEGT. V dropped 6 bases and J dropped 13; count of bases not matched to a gene: 10. The CDR3 contains 13 residues. The CDR3 bases are TGTGCCAGCAGCCCTACCCGACAGGGGGTACAGTTCTTC. Translation gives CASSPTRQGVQFF.

This chain uses TRBV7-3 with TRBJ2-1; D is ambiguous. The CDR3 spans 13 residues. V lost 1 base to trimming and J lost 9 bases, with 10 bases between them. The germline CDR1 and CDR2 sequences are SGHTA and FQGTGA. The CDR3 DNA follows: TGTGCCAGCAGCTTAAGCGCGGCTGGTGAGCAGTTCTTC. It codes for CASSLSAAGEQFF.

The chain uses TRBV27 and TRBJ2-7, with D perhaps TRBD1 (5 bases). This CDR3 contains 15 residues. V was cut by 4 bases and J by 0 bases, with 13 bases left in between. The germline V gene has CDR1 MNHEY and CDR2 SMNVEV (reference sequence). DNA for the CDR3: TGTGCCAGCAGTTACCTCTACAGGTTCTCCTACGAGCAGTACTTC. Translating it yields CASSYLYRFSYEQYF.

The chain joins TRBV2 to TRBJ2-3; 7 bases align to TRBD2. The CDR3 sequence is 16 residues long. CDR1 is SNHLY, CDR2 FYNNEI, per germline. J was trimmed by 1 base and V by 0 bases; bases with no gene match: 4. This chain's CDR3 is CASSEAREWGTDTQYF. CDR3 in DNA: TGTGCCAGCAGTGAAGCGCGGGAGTGGGGCACAGATACGCAGTATTTT.